These 19 T cell receptor beta chains were all obtained from the same sample, sequenced in a study of T cell responses to AZD1222 COVID-19 vaccine. This table comes from immunoSEQ multiplex PCR, and its TCRdb copy is limited to in-frame clones, with some not included. The data contain 100,000 to 150,000 clones, about 91% of them seen just once; the ten biggest clones take up 1.5% to 2%. The sequencing here drew on peripheral blood, taken 28 days after the second AZD1222 dose. The source is an adult who received the AZD1222 COVID-19 vaccine.

The gene calls are TRBV19 and TRBJ1-5, with D possibly being TRBD1 (5 bases). This CDR3 comprises 15 residues. Germline CDR1 is LNHDA and CDR2 is SQIVND (reference sequence). V lost 4 bases and J 3 bases, leaving 13 bases between the germline ends. CDR3 residues: CASSKVYGTNQPQHF. CDR3 DNA: TGTGCCAGTAGTAAAGTCTACGGGACCAATCAGCCCCAGCATTTT.

The chain carries TRBV4-3 and TRBJ2-5; TRBD2 matches 8 bases. The germline CDR1 and CDR2 sequences are LGHNA and YSLEER. CDR3 length: 20 amino acids. V was pared by 4 bases and J by 4 bases, with 23 bases of the junction left unmatched. The CDR3 nucleotides are TGCGCCAGCAGCCCCGACCACGGGAAATGGGCTAGCGGGCGTTCAGAGACCCAGTACTTC. Translated, it gives CASSPDHGKWASGRSETQYF.

V is TRBV5-8 and J is TRBJ2-7; D is possibly TRBD1 or TRBD2 (5 bases each). The CDR3 loop spans 15 amino acids. Trimming left V 4 bases short and J 3 bases short, with 17 bases between. The germline CDR1 and CDR2 sequences are SGHTS and YDEGEE. CDR3 amino acids: CASSRGAGANYEQYF. The CDR3 DNA is TGTGCCAGCAGCCGCGGTGCCGGGGCTAACTACGAGCAGTACTTC.

The V call is TRBV18, the J call TRBJ1-3; 8 bases agree with TRBD1. CDR3 length: 15 residues. V gave up 2 bases and J gave up 2 bases; unmatched junction bases: 2. Germline CDR1 is KGHSH and CDR2 is LQKENI. CDR3 in DNA: TGTGCCAGCTCACCAAACAGGGGGGCTGGAAACACCATATATTTT. Its translation: CASSPNRGAGNTIYF.

CDR3 sequence: CSVVTGTGLWVGANVLTF. Written as DNA, the CDR3 is TGCAGCGTCGTAACCGGGACAGGCCTTTGGGTTGGGGCCAACGTCCTGACTTTC. The chain has TRBV29-1 and TRBJ2-6; TRBD1 matches 8 bases. The CDR3 totals 18 residues. Germline V gene lookup returns CDR1 SQVTM and CDR2 ANQGSEA. After removal of 6 bases from V and 3 bases from J, the junction contained 16 bases not matched to a gene.

The chain recombines TRBV2 with TRBJ2-1; D remains unclear. Germline V gene data show CDR1 as SNHLY and CDR2 as FYNNEI. This CDR3 comprises 16 residues. V lost 4 bases, J lost 0 bases, and 13 bases lay in between. CDR3 coding DNA: TGTGCCAGCAGTGGGGCCGGGCGGAGCTCCTACAATGAGCAGTTCTTC. Amino acids: CASSGAGRSSYNEQFF.

V gene TRBV6-6 combines with J gene TRBJ2-1; D may be TRBD1 (5 bases). Germline V gene lookup returns CDR1 MNHNY and CDR2 SVGAGI (reference sequence). The CDR3 is 16 residues long. V lost 2 bases and J 2 bases, leaving 13 bases between the germline ends. CDR3 sequence reads: CASSYPPGLAYNEQFF. CDR3 DNA sequence: TGTGCCAGCAGTTACCCGCCAGGGCTAGCCTACAATGAGCAGTTCTTC.

The V gene is TRBV7-9, the J gene TRBJ1-6; no definite D call. This CDR3 is built from 15 residues. Trimming cost V 6 bases and J 0 bases, with 9 bases left between them. Per the germline V gene, CDR1 is SEHNR and CDR2 is FQNEAQ (reference sequence). The CDR3 coding sequence is TGTGCCAGCAGTTCTCAGAGCTCCTATAATTCACCCCTCCACTTT. This codes for CASSSQSSYNSPLHF.

This chain links TRBV7-3 with TRBJ1-1; 10 bases align to TRBD1. The CDR3 consists of 14 residues. Germline V CDR1 and CDR2: SGHTA, FQGTGA. The J segment lost 6 bases and the V segment lost 5 bases, leaving 6 bases of the junction unmatched. The CDR3 spells CASSPGQGYAEAFF. The CDR3 DNA sequence: TGTGCCAGCAGCCCGGGACAGGGGTACGCTGAAGCTTTCTTT.

The V and J genes are TRBV5-4 and TRBJ2-1; D possibly corresponds to TRBD2 (6 bases). CDR1 and CDR2 (germline): SGHNT, YYREEE (reference sequence). V lost 2 bases, J lost 2 bases, and 11 bases lay in between. This CDR3 contains 15 residues. CDR3 DNA sequence: TGTGCCAGCAGCTTTCCCGGGAGTCCCTACAATGAGCAGTTCTTC. Translating gives CASSFPGSPYNEQFF.

In this sample, this clone turned up once. The chain uses TRBV18 and TRBJ1-1, with D perhaps matching TRBD1 (6 bases). Germline loops: CDR1 KGHSH, CDR2 LQKENI. This CDR3 has 13 residues. V lost 3 bases and J lost 6, with 11 bases in between. The chain's CDR3 is CASSPPGAAEAFF. DNA for the CDR3: TGTGCCAGCTCACCCCCAGGGGCGGCTGAAGCTTTCTTT.

The V call is TRBV19, the J call TRBJ2-1; 8 bases align to TRBD2. V lost 3 bases, J lost 7 bases, and 8 bases stayed unmatched. Germline V gives CDR1 LNHDA, CDR2 SQIVND (reference sequence). CDR3 length equals 15 residues. The CDR3 DNA is TGTGCCAGTAGTATCGCGGGGGGTCTCGTGAATGAGCAGTTCTTC. Protein product: CASSIAGGLVNEQFF.

The chain is built from TRBV18 and TRBJ2-7; tentatively, D is TRBD1 (6 bases). The CDR3 covers 15 residues. V shed 2 bases and J shed 7 bases, with 18 bases lying between them. Per germline, CDR1 KGHSH and CDR2 LQKENI. CDR3 nucleotide sequence: TGTGCCAGCTCACCAAGCTTGGCAGCTCAGGGGGAGCAGTACTTC. This encodes CASSPSLAAQGEQYF.

The V gene is TRBV7-8, the J gene TRBJ1-1; D is unresolved. Germline V gives CDR1 SGHVS, CDR2 FQNEAQ. The CDR3 covers 15 residues. V was pared by 0 bases and J by 1 base, with 9 bases between. CDR3 amino acids: CASSLAVGTNTEAFF. The DNA for the CDR3 is TGTGCCAGCAGCTTAGCTGTAGGAACGAACACTGAAGCTTTCTTT.

V usage is TRBV19 and J usage is TRBJ1-5; D gene unclear. The CDR3 consists of 16 residues. CDR1 and CDR2 from the germline V gene are LNHDA and SQIVND (reference sequence). The V and J ends lost 3 bases and 3 bases respectively, with 15 bases between them. CDR3 sequence reads: CASSMAWDGANQPQHF. The CDR3 coding sequence is TGTGCCAGTAGTATGGCATGGGATGGTGCCAATCAGCCCCAGCATTTT.

With regard to this clone: This sample includes further DNA sequences coding for the same CDR3. The chain couples TRBV7-3 to TRBJ2-1, with TRBD2 matching over 9 bases. Germline V CDR1 and CDR2: SGHTA, FQGTGA. The CDR3 runs to 15 residues. V lost 3 bases to trimming and J lost 8 bases; unmatched junction nucleotides: 8. The CDR3 reads CASSFGAGGGDEQFF. CDR3 nucleotides: TGTGCCAGCAGCTTCGGAGCGGGAGGTGGAGATGAGCAGTTCTTC.

This rearrangement joins TRBV27 to TRBJ1-4; D remains unclear. Trimming left V 6 bases short and J 2 bases short, with 10 bases between. The V gene's germline CDR1 is MNHEY and CDR2 SMNVEV (reference sequence). The CDR3 extends over 14 amino acids. The CDR3 here is CASRGAATNEKLFF. The CDR3 DNA follows: TGTGCCAGCAGGGGTGCAGCGACTAATGAAAAACTGTTTTTT. The full variable domain, in which reference TRBV27 and TRBJ1-4 provide the parts outside the CDR3, is EAQVTQNPRYLITVTGKKLTVTCSQNMNHEYMSWYRQDPGLGLRQIYYSMNVEVTDKGDVPEGYKVSRKEKRNFPLILESPSPNQTSLYFCASRGAATNEKLFFGSGTQLSVL.

The V and J genes are TRBV7-2 and TRBJ2-1, with unresolved D. V was trimmed by 2 bases and J by 4 bases, leaving 3 bases between them. The V gene's germline CDR1 is SGHTA and CDR2 FQGNSA. This CDR3 is built from 12 residues. Written as DNA, the CDR3 is TGTGCCAGCAGCTTAAGGTACAATGAGCAGTTCTTC. Amino acids: CASSLRYNEQFF.

The chain is built from TRBV3-1 (or the pseudogene TRBV3-2) and TRBJ1-6; TRBD1 matches at 7 bases. J gave up 10 bases and V 0 bases, and 3 bases lay outside the gene matches. Per germline, CDR1 LGHDT and CDR2 YNNKEL (reference sequence). There are 14 residues in the CDR3. The CDR3, as DNA: TGTGCCAGCAGCCAAGACGACAGGGTCTCACCCCTCCACTTT. This gives the protein CASSQDDRVSPLHF.